This T cell receptor (beta chain) was sequenced during a study of blood T cells in healthy people across ages. Study-level points and caveats: Observed TCR beta diversity per million T cells went down as age went up. This fall followed a roughly linear course with age. In the absence of known donor CMV status, changes in expanded clonotypes were possibly confounded.

The second PCR ran roughly 6 to 11 cycles with a sample-barcoded 5' primer and J-beta primers. Sequencing recovered at least 2.5 million CDR3-containing paired-end reads from each sample. MiXCR, run by TCRdb on the 5' RACE reads, gives a single entry per CDR3 protein. The profile shows hundreds of thousands of distinct CDR3 sequences, about 51% of them singletons. Each sample used at least 6.5 million PBMCs. Between the trimmed V and J ends, which lost 6 bases and 12 bases, there was a span of 14 bases. The germline gives CDR1 MNHNS, CDR2 SASEGT. This CDR3 contains 11 residues. As regards this clonotype: Its target is not known.

The specimen sequenced was blood. The sequence was obtained from an elderly woman in good health. This sequence joins TRBV6-1 and TRBJ1-2; perhaps TRBD1 as D (5 bases). CDR3 DNA: TGTGCCAGCAGGGAAACAGGAACCCACACCTTC. As protein: CASRETGTHTF.